One sample yielded the 20 T cell receptor beta chains listed below, sequenced in a study of T-cell reconstitution after alpha-beta-depleted transplantation in children. Preparing the TCRbeta library involved the use of unique molecular identifiers. In TCRdb, the PCR reads were re-called with MiXCR into one record per CDR3 protein. The data hold around 72,000 distinct CDR3 sequences, with approximately 5% observed a single time. The sequences come from PBMCs, mostly from graft donor cells, collected 180 days after TCRalphabeta/CD19-depleted stem cell transplant. The source is a boy under two years old who had a stem cell transplant for acute myeloid leukemia, so the T cells may come from the graft donor.

This clonotype was seen repeatedly, ten times or more. The V gene is TRBV11-2, the J gene TRBJ2-2; 8 bases agree with TRBD1. The CDR3 length is 19 residues. After removal of 5 bases from V and 2 bases from J, the junction contained 16 bases not matched to a gene. Germline assignment: CDR1 SGHAT and CDR2 FQNNGV. This chain's CDR3 is CASSITFGDRGSNTGELFF. As DNA, the CDR3 is TGTGCCAGCAGCATTACCTTTGGCGACAGGGGATCTAACACCGGGGAGCTGTTTTTT.

This clonotype was picked up many times. The chain couples TRBV12-3 or TRBV12-4 to TRBJ1-1, with a tentative D call TRBD1 (5 bases). V gave up 3 bases and J gave up 10 bases, with 9 bases separating them. The CDR3 is 11 residues long. The CDR3 here is CASSLGGRAFF. CDR3 nucleotides: TGTGCCAGCAGTTTGGGGGGGAGAGCTTTCTTT.

There are many counts of this clonotype. This sequence joins TRBV3-1 and TRBJ2-3; maybe TRBD1 (5 bases). This CDR3 has 12 residues. Trimming removed 8 bases from V and 6 bases from J, with 12 bases in between. The germline V gene has CDR1 LGHDT and CDR2 YNNKEL (reference sequence). The CDR3 here is CASGKGFDTQYF. DNA of the CDR3: TGTGCCAGCGGCAAGGGGTTTGATACGCAGTATTTT.

This clonotype was recorded many times. The CDR3 loop is CASSFGGSNTDTQYF. The CDR3, as DNA: TGTGCCAGCAGTTTCGGGGGGTCCAATACAGATACGCAGTATTTT. This chain joins TRBV12-3 or TRBV12-4 and TRBJ2-3, with 7 bases that match TRBD2. This CDR3 has 15 amino acids. Trimming removed 3 bases from V and 3 bases from J; junction bases left unmatched: 6.

In its sample, this clonotype was seen many times. This rearrangement joins TRBV3-1 to TRBJ2-2; possibly TRBD1 for D (6 bases). The V gene's germline CDR1 is LGHDT and CDR2 YNNKEL (reference sequence). CDR3 length equals 18 residues. Trimming removed 1 base from V and 6 bases from J, with 21 bases in between. In DNA form, the CDR3 reads TGTGCCAGCAGCCAAGCGGCTGTTGGGACACTGGGGCCCGGGGAGCTGTTTTTT. It yields the protein CASSQAAVGTLGPGELFF.

This clonotype was counted at least ten times. The V gene is TRBV5-5, the J gene TRBJ2-3, with D possibly being TRBD1 (5 bases). Trimming pared 3 bases from V and 4 bases from J, leaving 15 bases between. The CDR3 sequence is 15 residues long. Germline CDR1 SGHKS, CDR2 YYEKEE (reference sequence). CDR3 nucleotide sequence: TGTGCCAGCAGCTCACTCCAGGGCCCAGCAGATACGCAGTATTTT. Translating it yields CASSSLQGPADTQYF.

This clonotype has at least ten counts. V gene TRBV7-2 combines with J gene TRBJ2-5; TRBD2 agrees at 7 bases. This CDR3 is built from 16 residues. The V gene's germline CDR1 is SGHTA and CDR2 FQGNSA. V gave up 5 bases and J gave up 0 bases; unmatched junction bases: 9. This CDR3 is CASSVGGMSYQETQYF. The CDR3 DNA follows: TGTGCCAGCAGCGTGGGGGGGATGTCGTACCAAGAGACCCAGTACTTC.

This clonotype was seen many times. This chain uses TRBV5-5 with TRBJ1-4, with D maybe TRBD1 (5 bases). The CDR3 has 14 amino acids. Germline V gene sequence: CDR1 SGHKS, CDR2 YYEKEE (reference sequence). Trimming left V 5 bases short and J 3 bases short, with 11 bases between. The CDR3 region is CASSVGLANEKLFF. Written as DNA, the CDR3 is TGTGCCAGCAGTGTGGGGCTAGCTAATGAAAAACTGTTTTTT.

This clonotype has at least ten counts. This rearrangement joins TRBV11-2 to TRBJ2-5; D unresolved. This CDR3 region has 16 residues. Germline-derived CDR1 and CDR2 are SGHAT and FQNNGV. V lost 8 bases and J 5 bases, leaving 24 bases between the germline ends. The CDR3, as DNA: TGTGCCAGCTCCCTTACGGCGTCACCTTACTTGGAGACCCAGTACTTC. Encoded protein: CASSLTASPYLETQYF.

This clonotype was seen at least ten times. V gene TRBV29-1 combines with J gene TRBJ2-4, with a possible D match to TRBD2 (5 bases). The CDR3 totals 13 residues. Germline V gene sequence: CDR1 SQVTM, CDR2 ANQGSEA. V lost 4 bases and J lost 1, with 8 bases in between. CDR3 in DNA: TGCAGCGTTGGGACTTCCGCCAAAAACATTCAGTACTTC. Encoded protein: CSVGTSAKNIQYF. The full variable domain, completed using reference TRBV29-1 and TRBJ2-4, is SAVISQKPSRDICQRGTSLTIQCQVDSQVTMMFWYRQQPGQSLTLIATANQGSEATYESGFVIDKFPISRPNLTFSTLTVSNMSPEDSSIYLCSVGTSAKNIQYFGAGTRLSVL.

This clonotype was seen repeatedly, ten times or more. The V call is TRBV2, the J call TRBJ2-7, with 9 bases matching TRBD1. V gave up 1 base and J gave up 4 bases; unmatched junction bases: 5. Germline CDR1 reads SNHLY; CDR2 reads FYNNEI. This CDR3 has 15 amino acids. This CDR3 reads CASSEGGTGRYEQYV. In DNA, the CDR3 is TGTGCCAGCAGTGAAGGCGGGACAGGGAGATACGAGCAGTACGTC.

In regard to this clonotype: A much bigger clone sits one base away, suggesting this may be a read error. The chain couples TRBV12-3 or TRBV12-4 to TRBJ2-7, with 15 bases lining up with TRBD2. The CDR3 is 18 amino acids. The DNA for the CDR3 is TGTGCCTGCAGTTTCGGTCTCCGGGGACTAGCGGGGGGTTACGAGCAGTACTTC. Protein: CACSFGLRGLAGGYEQYF.

In DNA form, the CDR3 reads TGCGCCAGCAGCCAAGATGGACAGGGTGGTTCAACTAATGAAAAACTGTTTTTT. Its protein is CASSQDGQGGSTNEKLFF. The chain employs TRBV4-3 and TRBJ1-4; 8 nucleotides line up with TRBD1. CDR3 length: 18 amino acids. Unmatched junction bases numbered 6, after V lost 0 bases and J lost 0 bases. Per germline, CDR1 LGHNA and CDR2 YSLEER.

This clonotype occurred many times. The chain has TRBV7-9 and TRBJ2-7, with 7 positions matching TRBD2. The CDR3 totals 12 residues. Germline V lookup: CDR1 SEHNR, CDR2 FQNEAQ (reference sequence). J lost 7 bases, V lost 5 bases, and 5 bases had no gene match. The CDR3 loop is CASSHPGGEQYF. The DNA of the CDR3 is TGTGCCAGCAGCCACCCCGGGGGGGAGCAGTACTTC.

The chain recombines TRBV6-5 with TRBJ2-7, with D perhaps assigned TRBD1 or TRBD2 (5 bases each). Germline V lookup: CDR1 MNHEY, CDR2 SVGAGI. The CDR3 extends over 14 amino acids. V lost 0 bases, J lost 2 bases, and 8 bases lay in between. DNA of the CDR3: TGTGCCAGCAGTTACTCGGGACGTACCTACGAGCAGTACTTC. Protein: CASSYSGRTYEQYF.

This clonotype was counted many times. The chain recombines TRBV24-1 with TRBJ2-5; D is unresolved. Germline CDR1 and CDR2: KGHDR and SFDVKD. This CDR3 has 14 residues. Trimming took 0 bases from V and 5 from J, leaving 9 bases between them. CDR3 coding DNA: TGTGCCACCAGTGATTTGCAAGAAGGGGAGACCCAGTACTTC. This translates into CATSDLQEGETQYF.

The rearrangement links TRBV19 to TRBJ1-5, with 8 bases lining up with TRBD1. Per the germline V gene, CDR1 is LNHDA and CDR2 is SQIVND (reference sequence). There are 14 residues in the CDR3. The trim removed 5 bases at V and 5 bases at J, leaving 5 bases unmatched. The CDR3 here is CASSLPDRDQPQHF. The CDR3 coding sequence is TGTGCCAGTAGTCTCCCGGACAGGGATCAGCCCCAGCATTTT. The entire variable domain, with the rest obtained from reference TRBV19 and TRBJ1-5, is as follows: DGGITQSPKYLFRKEGQNVTLSCEQNLNHDAMYWYRQDPGQGLRLIYYSQIVNDFQKGDIAEGYSVSREKKESFPLTVTSAQKNPTAFYLCASSLPDRDQPQHFGDGTRLSIL.

This clonotype was detected many times. The CDR3 nucleotides are TGCAGTGCCCTGCTCCGAGGGGTTAATTCACCCCTCCACTTT. Translation gives CSALLRGVNSPLHF. V gene TRBV20-1 combines with J gene TRBJ1-6, with D possibly being TRBD1 (5 bases). Germline CDR1 is DFQATT and CDR2 is SNEGSKA (reference sequence). The CDR3 spans 14 residues. The V end lost 6 bases, the J end lost 6 bases, and 15 bases lay between the germline ends.

The chain has TRBV10-3 and TRBJ2-5, with 10 nucleotides matching TRBD1. CDR1 and CDR2 from the germline V gene are ENHRY and SYGVKD. V was clipped by 6 bases and J by 2 bases; unmatched bases: 3. There are 14 residues in the CDR3. CDR3 protein: CAISPGQGQETQYF. DNA of the CDR3: TGTGCCATCAGCCCGGGACAGGGGCAAGAGACCCAGTACTTC.

This clonotype was recorded at least ten times. The chain employs TRBV27 and TRBJ1-1, with 10 positions matching TRBD1. Germline CDR1 reads MNHEY; CDR2 reads SMNVEV (reference sequence). CDR3 length equals 17 residues. The J segment lost 2 bases and the V segment lost 4 bases, leaving 10 bases of the junction unmatched. The CDR3 here is CASSYRTGGRANTEAFF. The CDR3 region has the DNA TGTGCCAGCAGTTACAGGACAGGGGGGAGGGCTAACACTGAAGCTTTCTTT.